Following are 22 T cell receptor beta chains from one sample sequenced in a study of T cell responses to AZD1222 COVID-19 vaccine. Libraries were prepared by immunoSEQ multiplex PCR; TCRdb keeps only in-frame clonotypes and omits some of them. This repertoire shows roughly 150,000 clones, about nine tenths found once; its top ten account for approximately 1.8%. The material sequenced was peripheral blood, taken on day 0 of AZD1222 vaccination. Receptors originate from an adult in good health.

The chain uses TRBV21-1 and TRBJ2-7; TRBD2, as called in the table, went unchecked against the DNA. TRBV21-1 is designated a pseudogene. This CDR3 region has 19 residues. DNA of the CDR3: TGTGCCAGCAGCAAAGGTGGGCTAGCGGATAACGAAAGGGTCTACGAGCAGTACTTC. As protein: CASSKGGLADNERVYEQYF.

This clone is a singleton in its sample. The rearrangement links TRBV27 to TRBJ1-6, with 7 positions matching TRBD1. This CDR3 is built from 13 residues. V was clipped by 4 bases and J by 7 bases; unmatched bases: 1. The germline V gene encodes CDR1 MNHEY and CDR2 SMNVEV (reference sequence). CDR3 in DNA: TGTGCCAGCAGTTGGGACAGCAATTCACCCCTCCACTTT. Its translation is CASSWDSNSPLHF.

The CDR3 DNA is TGTGCCAGCAGTTCTAGCGGGCCGAAGAACACCGGGGAGCTGTTTTTT. Translation gives CASSSSGPKNTGELFF. The chain joins TRBV6-6 to TRBJ2-2; TRBD2 matches 8 bases. This CDR3 region has 16 residues. Germline CDR1 and CDR2: MNHNY and SVGAGI (reference sequence). Trimming removed 4 bases from V and 1 base from J; junction bases left unmatched: 5.

The V and J genes are TRBV19 and TRBJ2-1; tentative D call: TRBD1 (6 bases). Trimming shortened V by 2 bases and J by 7 bases, and 15 bases separated the two germline ends. The CDR3 extends over 15 amino acids. Germline-derived CDR1 and CDR2 are LNHDA and SQIVND (reference sequence). CDR3 in amino acids: CASSITGGGTNEQFF. The CDR3 bases are TGTGCCAGTAGTATAACTGGGGGCGGCACAAATGAGCAGTTCTTC.

J is TRBJ1-2 and V is TRBV13, with D maybe TRBD1 (6 bases). The V and J ends lost 3 bases and 6 bases respectively, with 17 bases between them. CDR3 length: 15 amino acids. CDR1 is PRHDT and CDR2 is FYEKMQ in the germline V gene (reference sequence). The CDR3 nucleotides are TGTGCCAGCAGCTTGGGGGCGCAGGTTCAGCATGGCTACACCTTC. Translation: CASSLGAQVQHGYTF.

CDR3 sequence: CASSRGTSGRYEQFF. CDR3 nucleotide sequence: TGTGCCAGCAGCAGAGGGACTAGCGGGAGGTATGAGCAGTTCTTC. The V and J genes are TRBV6-5 and TRBJ2-1; TRBD2 matches 15 bases. The CDR3 covers 15 residues. V gave up 6 bases and J gave up 8 bases; unmatched junction bases: 5. CDR1 is MNHEY, CDR2 SVGAGI, per germline.

The chain joins TRBV4-3 to TRBJ2-1; 9 bases are shared with TRBD2. Per the germline V gene, CDR1 is LGHNA and CDR2 is YSLEER. This CDR3 contains 18 residues. J lost 1 base, V lost 0 bases, and 7 bases had no gene match. This CDR3 is CASSQDLTAGGSYNEQFF. CDR3 coding DNA: TGCGCCAGCAGCCAAGACCTTACCGCGGGAGGGTCCTACAATGAGCAGTTCTTC.

This clone was detected a few times. The chain couples TRBV7-9 to TRBJ1-2; 8 bases are shared with TRBD1. After removal of 5 bases from V and 3 bases from J, the junction contained 8 bases not matched to a gene. From germline, CDR1 is SEHNR and CDR2 FQNEAQ (reference sequence). The CDR3 is made up of 15 amino acids. CDR3 DNA sequence: TGTGCCAGCAGCCTCCCGACAGGGGCGTACTATGGCTACACCTTC. Translating it yields CASSLPTGAYYGYTF.

The chain joins TRBV5-4 to TRBJ2-1, with 12 bases matching TRBD2. V lost 2 bases and J lost 5; bases outside the gene matches: 2. Germline lookup yields CDR1 SGHNT and CDR2 YYREEE (reference sequence). The CDR3 has 15 residues. CDR3 nucleotides: TGTGCCAGCAGCTTTCGGACTAGCGGGGACAATGAGCAGTTCTTC. Translating gives CASSFRTSGDNEQFF.

The chain is built from TRBV19 and TRBJ2-3; D is ambiguous. CDR3 length: 14 amino acids. Looked up from germline, CDR1 is LNHDA and CDR2 is SQIVND (reference sequence). The V end lost 2 bases, the J end lost 1 base, and 7 bases lay between the germline ends. The CDR3, as DNA: TGTGCCAGTAGTATAAGGTGGGGCACAGATACGCAGTATTTT. Translating gives CASSIRWGTDTQYF.

This rearrangement joins TRBV19 to TRBJ1-2; D gene unclear. Germline V gene lookup returns CDR1 LNHDA and CDR2 SQIVND (reference sequence). With 3 bases removed from V and 4 bases from J, the gap between germline ends came to 12 bases. The CDR3 loop spans 14 amino acids. The CDR3 region is CASSMEGLGYGYTF. The DNA of the CDR3 is TGTGCCAGTAGTATGGAGGGCCTAGGCTATGGCTACACCTTC.

The V gene is TRBV28, the J gene TRBJ2-3; D ambiguous. The CDR3 loop spans 11 amino acids. V was clipped by 3 bases and J by 3 bases, with 1 base between them. Germline values: CDR1 MDHEN, CDR2 SYDVKM. The CDR3 DNA reads TGTGCCAGCAGTTTTACAGATACGCAGTATTTT. It is translated as CASSFTDTQYF.

The V gene is TRBV6-5, the J gene TRBJ2-7; tentatively, D is TRBD2 (6 bases). CDR1 and CDR2 (germline): MNHEY, SVGAGI. This CDR3 is built from 14 residues. V gave up 3 bases and J gave up 2 bases, with 11 bases separating them. DNA for the CDR3: TGTGCCAGCAGTTATAGTACGGGGGCCTACGAGCAGTACTTC. Translating gives CASSYSTGAYEQYF.

CDR3 loop: CAWEIGQGGTEAFF. CDR3 nucleotide sequence: TGTGCCTGGGAGATTGGACAGGGGGGCACTGAAGCTTTCTTT. The chain recombines TRBV30 with TRBJ1-1; 10 bases agree with TRBD1. The V segment lost 5 bases and the J segment 4 bases; nucleotides outside the gene matches: 7. Germline V gene lookup returns CDR1 GTSNPN and CDR2 SVGIG (reference sequence). This CDR3 comprises 14 residues.

The genes are TRBV28 and TRBJ2-5, with no clear D. From germline, CDR1 is MDHEN and CDR2 SYDVKM. The V end was cut by 5 bases, the J end by 2 bases, with 0 bases between. The CDR3 covers 10 residues. CDR3 bases: TGTGCCAGCAGTCAAGAGACCCAGTACTTC. Translating gives CASSQETQYF. The entire variable domain, with the rest obtained from reference TRBV28 and TRBJ2-5, is as follows: DVKVTQSSRYLVKRTGEKVFLECVQDMDHENMFWYRQDPGLGLRLIYFSYDVKMKEKGDIPEGYSVSREKKERFSLILESASTNQTSMYLCASSQETQYFGPGTRLLVL.

The V gene is TRBV7-6, the J gene TRBJ1-1; 8 positions match TRBD1. Looked up from germline, CDR1 is SGHVS and CDR2 is FNYEAQ. The CDR3 totals 15 residues. Unmatched junction bases numbered 6, after V lost 4 bases and J lost 2 bases. The CDR3 nucleotides are TGTGCCAGCAGCTCCGGACAGGGAACCAACACTGAAGCTTTCTTT. Protein product: CASSSGQGTNTEAFF. The full variable domain, completed using reference TRBV7-6 and TRBJ1-1, is GAGVSQSPRYKVTKRGQDVALRCDPISGHVSLYWYRQALGQGPEFLTYFNYEAQQDKSGLPNDRFSAERPEGSISTLTIQRTEQRDSAMYRCASSSGQGTNTEAFFGQGTRLTVV.

The chain couples TRBV7-9 to TRBJ2-3; TRBD2 might be the D (5 bases). The CDR3 consists of 13 residues. V was cut by 2 bases and J by 6 bases, with 9 bases left in between. Germline assignment: CDR1 SEHNR and CDR2 FQNEAQ (reference sequence). The CDR3 nucleotides read TGTGCCAGCAGCTTATACCGGACTGATACGCAGTATTTT. It specifies CASSLYRTDTQYF.

The chain carries TRBV6-5 and TRBJ1-2, with TRBD1 matching over 9 bases. CDR3 length: 14 residues. J gave up 4 bases and V 10 bases, and 10 bases lay outside the gene matches. Germline V gene sequence: CDR1 MNHEY, CDR2 SVGAGI. The CDR3 reads CATIGGQGSYGYTF. Written as DNA, the CDR3 is TGTGCCACTATCGGTGGACAGGGGAGCTATGGCTACACCTTC.

The gene calls are TRBV6-5 and TRBJ2-7; maybe TRBD1 (6 bases). Germline CDR1 and CDR2: MNHEY and SVGAGI. This CDR3 is 13 amino acids long. The V and J ends lost 7 bases and 4 bases respectively, with 14 bases between them. In nucleotides, the CDR3 is TGTGCCAGCACCCGCAGGGGCAGTTACGAGCAGTACTTC. Amino acids: CASTRRGSYEQYF.

This clone was seen a single time. This rearrangement joins TRBV5-6 to TRBJ1-3, with TRBD1 matching over 7 bases. Germline loops: CDR1 SGHDT, CDR2 YYEEEE. The CDR3 runs to 15 residues. V lost 4 bases, J lost 4 bases, and 8 bases stayed unmatched. The CDR3 loop reads CASSPAGTVGNTIYF. The CDR3, as DNA: TGTGCCAGCAGCCCAGCCGGGACAGTAGGAAACACCATATATTTT.

The J gene is TRBJ1-1, the V gene TRBV7-3; no definite D call. The CDR3 consists of 16 residues. CDR1 and CDR2 from the germline V gene are SGHTA and FQGTGA. V lost 3 bases to trimming and J lost 1 base, with 15 bases between them. DNA of the CDR3: TGTGCCAGCAGCTTCTCCCCGGCTACTGCGAACACTGAAGCTTTCTTT. Translating gives CASSFSPATANTEAFF.

V gene TRBV7-6 combines with J gene TRBJ2-1; D gene unclear. The CDR3 spans 16 residues. The V end was cut by 5 bases, the J end by 1 base, with 15 bases between. Per the germline V gene, CDR1 is SGHVS and CDR2 is FNYEAQ. CDR3 region: CASSPQSGLSYNEQFF. Written as DNA, the CDR3 is TGTGCCAGCAGCCCCCAGTCCGGATTGTCCTACAATGAGCAGTTCTTC.